This TCR beta chain was identified during a study of blood T cell repertoires in COVID-19. Overall study context: The United States, Italy and Spain supplied acute and convalescent COVID-19 samples. Sample material is recorded as cDNA or gDNA derived from T cells, B-cell-depleted T cells, or PBMCs.

In the original workflow: How many nucleated cells were present was estimated from reference gene primer amplification. The table came from immunoSEQ multiplex PCR; TCRdb's copy has only in-frame clones and leaves some out. That table is the source of V, J and clone size, and D and trimming were worked out from the DNA. The sample lists some 330,000 clones; 80% to 90% were seen once. V shed 1 base and J 2 bases; nucleotides not matched to a gene: 3. The CDR3 length is 15 residues. The germline V gene encodes CDR1 MNHEY and CDR2 SMNVEV (reference sequence). Adults between about 18 and 95 years of age took part from 20 to 25 US areas.

The source is a man aged 35-49 years in a cohort exposed to, infected with or recovered from COVID-19 (not recorded which). V gene TRBV27 combines with J gene TRBJ2-3; 7 bases match TRBD1. The sample comprised PBMCs or T cells enriched from blood (not recorded which). The CDR3 region is CASSLWGQNTDTQYF. DNA of the CDR3: TGTGCCAGCAGTTTATGGGGACAGAACACAGATACGCAGTATTTT.